These 3 T cell receptor beta chains share one sample of origin, sequenced in a study of cytomegalovirus exposure and HLA in healthy donors. The study ran its PCR with 60 Vbeta and 13 Jbeta primers. Produced via immunoSEQ multiplex PCR; TCRdb's table is partial and in-frame only. The sample consists of some 110,000 clones, roughly 77% of them appearing once. The source material was PBMCs. The source is a man aged 50-59 years in good health and CMV-seropositive.

The V gene is TRBV4-1, the J gene TRBJ2-1; 13 nucleotides align to TRBD2. V trimming: 0 bases; J trimming: 12 bases; junction bases outside the gene matches: 8. The CDR3 contains 16 residues. CDR1 is MGHRA, CDR2 YSYEKL, per germline. The CDR3 sequence: CASSQEGLAGNVGQFF. The CDR3 DNA is TGCGCCAGCAGCCAAGAGGGACTAGCGGGAAATGTGGGGCAGTTCTTC.

V is TRBV6-5 and J is TRBJ2-7; the match to TRBD1 covers 7 bases. V trimming: 2 bases; J trimming: 6 bases; junction bases outside the gene matches: 10. CDR1 and CDR2 (germline): MNHEY, SVGAGI. The CDR3 extends over 15 amino acids. CDR3 in amino acids: CASSYRGLLSVEQYF. The CDR3 DNA reads as TGTGCCAGCAGTTACAGGGGGCTCTTATCGGTCGAGCAGTACTTC.

This chain joins TRBV19 and TRBJ2-3; D not certain. From germline, CDR1 is LNHDA and CDR2 SQIVND (reference sequence). The CDR3 has 11 amino acids. V lost 3 bases and J 6 bases, leaving 4 bases between the germline ends. The CDR3 DNA sequence: TGTGCCAGTAGTATCGGGGATACGCAGTATTTT. It encodes CASSIGDTQYF.